This TCR beta chain was documented in a study of T cell responses to AZD1222 COVID-19 vaccine. General study findings and limits: White British donors predominated, females outnumbered males, and clonal diversity was possibly underestimated. CD4 TCRs associated with vaccination spanned spike, dominating at 160-218 and 743-854. Repertoire samples came only from after the peak T cell response.

This clone is a singleton in its sample. Its antigen is unknown. Analysis merged second doses at about 4 or about 12 weeks. TCRdb's table, derived via immunoSEQ multiplex PCR, lists solely in-frame clones and lacks some. Altogether 150,000 to 200,000 clones are present, approximately 94% being singletons, with the ten largest covering around 1%. The CDR3 is 12 residues long. Germline-derived CDR1 and CDR2 are PRHDT and FYEKMQ (reference sequence). The V gene lost 5 bases and the J gene lost 6 bases, with 9 bases spanning the gap. The chain is built from TRBV13 and TRBJ2-3; D unresolved. This sample comprised peripheral blood, obtained 28 days after the second AZD1222 dose. The clonotype originates from an adult who received the AZD1222 COVID-19 vaccine. The CDR3 DNA reads as TGTGCCAGCAGCCGATTTGAGGATACGCAGTATTTT. It encodes CASSRFEDTQYF.